Shown below are 23 T cell receptor beta chains from a single sample sequenced in a study of T cell responses to AZD1222 COVID-19 vaccine. Produced via immunoSEQ multiplex PCR; TCRdb's table is partial and in-frame only. The table shows more than 110,000 clones, with about 92% occurring only once. The material sequenced was peripheral blood, taken on day 0 of AZD1222 vaccination. The receptors were sampled from an adult in good health.

Written as DNA, the CDR3 is TGCGCCAGCAGCCAAACAGAAGACACGTATGGCTACACCTTC. Its translation is CASSQTEDTYGYTF. The V call is TRBV4-1, the J call TRBJ1-2, with D hard to call. V lost 2 bases and J lost 5, with 12 bases in between. The CDR3 runs to 14 residues. Germline assignment: CDR1 MGHRA and CDR2 YSYEKL.

This chain uses TRBV28 with TRBJ1-1; 9 bases are shared with TRBD1. V gave up 5 bases and J gave up 4 bases; unmatched junction bases: 11. CDR1 and CDR2 (germline): MDHEN, SYDVKM. The CDR3 is made up of 16 amino acids. CDR3 loop: CASSLTGGYMGTEAFF. DNA for the CDR3: TGTGCCAGCAGTCTCACAGGGGGCTACATGGGCACTGAAGCTTTCTTT.

The rearrangement joins TRBV7-2 to TRBJ2-2; D uncertain. Germline V gene data show CDR1 as SGHTA and CDR2 as FQGNSA. V dropped 0 bases and J dropped 5 bases, with 4 bases sitting between them. CDR3 length: 13 amino acids. CDR3 nucleotides: TGTGCCAGCAGCTTAGCTGCAACCGGGGAGCTGTTTTTT. This translates into CASSLAATGELFF. The full variable domain, rest sourced from reference TRBV7-2 and TRBJ2-2, is GAGVSQSPSNKVTEKGKDVELRCDPISGHTALYWYRQSLGQGLEFLIYFQGNSAPDKSGLPSDRFSAERTGGSVSTLTIQRTQQEDSAVYLCASSLAATGELFFGEGSRLTVL.

The chain employs TRBV7-9 and TRBJ2-2; 8 bases align to TRBD2. The CDR3 is made up of 16 amino acids. V trimming: 7 bases; J trimming: 6 bases; junction bases outside the gene matches: 13. CDR1 and CDR2 (germline): SEHNR, FQNEAQ (reference sequence). This CDR3 reads CASTLFREGGPGELFF. The DNA for the CDR3 is TGTGCCAGCACCCTTTTCCGGGAGGGGGGTCCCGGGGAGCTGTTTTTT.

The chain has TRBV18 and TRBJ1-1; 7 nucleotides align to TRBD1. The CDR3 is 15 amino acids. Germline CDR1 and CDR2: KGHSH and LQKENI. Losses at the gene ends were 3 bases for V and 1 base for J; bases not matched to a gene: 5. CDR3 in DNA: TGTGCCAGCTCACCTAGACAGGGACCGAACACTGAAGCTTTCTTT. This sequence encodes CASSPRQGPNTEAFF.

V gene TRBV10-3 combines with J gene TRBJ2-7; D ambiguous. Trimming took off 3 bases at V and 2 bases at J, with 11 bases between the two ends. Looked up from germline, CDR1 is ENHRY and CDR2 is SYGVKD. The CDR3 length is 14 residues. The CDR3 region is CAISDWTVTYEQYF. The CDR3 region has the DNA TGTGCCATCAGTGACTGGACGGTAACCTACGAGCAGTACTTC.

The rearrangement joins TRBV7-6 to TRBJ2-2; 7 bases are a match to TRBD1. CDR1 and CDR2 from the germline V gene are SGHVS and FNYEAQ. V trimming: 6 bases; J trimming: 1 base; junction bases outside the gene matches: 8. The CDR3 extends over 16 amino acids. The CDR3 DNA reads as TGTGCCAGCAGTGAAGGACACAGGGGGAACACCGGGGAGCTGTTTTTT. Its protein product is CASSEGHRGNTGELFF.

The chain couples TRBV3-1 (or the pseudogene TRBV3-2) to TRBJ2-5, with D uncertain. V lost 3 bases and J 1 base, leaving 12 bases between the germline ends. This CDR3 is 15 amino acids long. Germline V gives CDR1 LGHDT, CDR2 YNNKEL (reference sequence). The CDR3 spells CASSQARTGQETQYF. Written as DNA, the CDR3 is TGTGCCAGCAGCCAGGCCCGGACCGGCCAAGAGACCCAGTACTTC.

This chain uses TRBV30 with TRBJ1-1; D remains ambiguous. Germline V gene lookup returns CDR1 GTSNPN and CDR2 SVGIG (reference sequence). V lost 0 bases to trimming and J lost 1 base, with 6 bases between them. The CDR3 runs to 13 residues. The CDR3 DNA follows: TGTGCCTGGAGTGTAGCTCCGAACACTGAAGCTTTCTTT. Translated, it gives CAWSVAPNTEAFF.

Of note for this clone: The DNA is omitted, as the CDR3 cannot be located on it reliably, and the CDR3 follows TCRdb's listing. The chain combines TRBV21-1 with TRBJ2-2; no check of the table's D call, TRBD1, against the DNA was made. TRBV21-1 is listed as a pseudogene. Termini included, the CDR3 measures 20 amino acids. CDR3 protein: CASSKRKEEWGQGITGELFF.

In this sample, this clone turned up once. The chain has TRBV25-1 and TRBJ2-2; TRBD2 is a possible D gene (5 bases). The germline V gene encodes CDR1 MGHDK and CDR2 SYGVNS. This CDR3 contains 16 residues. The ends were cut back, 1 base at V and 7 bases at J, with 16 bases in the middle. The CDR3 coding sequence is TGTGCCAGCAGTGAATCGGGATGGGAGCAGCGCGGGGAGCTGTTTTTT. It encodes CASSESGWEQRGELFF.

This chain connects TRBV5-1 to TRBJ2-5; maybe TRBD1 (6 bases). The V and J ends lost 2 bases and 5 bases respectively, with 22 bases between them. This CDR3 has 17 amino acids. The germline CDR1 and CDR2 sequences are SGHRS and YFSETQ. The chain's CDR3 is CASSLHNRESAVETQYF. The CDR3 DNA sequence: TGCGCCAGCAGCTTACACAACAGGGAGTCGGCCGTGGAGACCCAGTACTTC. Drawing the rest from reference TRBV5-1 and TRBJ2-5, the complete variable domain is KAGVTQTPRYLIKTRGQQVTLSCSPISGHRSVSWYQQTPGQGLQFLFEYFSETQRNKGNFPGRFSGRQFSNSRSEMNVSTLELGDSALYLCASSLHNRESAVETQYFGPGTRLLVL.

This clone was seen a single time. The chain combines TRBV10-1 with TRBJ2-1; 7 nucleotides match TRBD2. Looked up from germline, CDR1 is WNHNN and CDR2 is SYGVQD (reference sequence). Unmatched junction bases numbered 15, after V lost 4 bases and J lost 0 bases. The CDR3 extends over 19 amino acids. CDR3 sequence reads: CASSVGGSLTRSSYNEQFF. CDR3 in DNA: TGCGCCAGCAGTGTAGGCGGGAGTCTCACCAGATCCTCCTACAATGAGCAGTTCTTC.

The count of this clone is one. CDR3 region: CASSQIAGALYEQYF. The CDR3 DNA reads TGTGCCAGCAGTCAAATAGCGGGGGCCCTCTACGAGCAGTACTTC. The J gene is TRBJ2-7, the V gene TRBV6-2 or TRBV6-3; 9 bases align to TRBD2. Germline V gene data show CDR1 as MNHEY and CDR2 as SVGEGT. The CDR3 length is 15 residues. The V segment lost 5 bases and the J segment 3 bases; nucleotides outside the gene matches: 8.

The rearrangement uses TRBV7-3 and TRBJ2-3; 13 positions match TRBD2. V shed 5 bases, J shed 0 bases, and the junction held 5 bases outside the gene matches. Germline-derived CDR1 and CDR2 are SGHTA and FQGTGA. The CDR3 is 17 amino acids. CDR3 sequence (DNA): TGTGCCAGCAGCCCAACTAGCGGGAGGGACAGCACAGATACGCAGTATTTT. This gives the protein CASSPTSGRDSTDTQYF.

This clone was seen a few times. The chain employs TRBV4-2 and TRBJ1-1; no reliable D call. Germline-derived CDR1 and CDR2 are LGHNA and YNFKEQ. This CDR3 region has 13 residues. Trimming cost V 6 bases and J 1 base, with 9 bases left between them. CDR3 sequence (DNA): TGTGCCAGCAGACCAGTCGAGAACACTGAAGCTTTCTTT. Translation: CASRPVENTEAFF.

CDR3 in amino acids: CARSLTDWDRVEDTEAFF. CDR3 DNA: TGTGCCAGAAGCTTGACCGACTGGGACAGGGTCGAAGACACTGAAGCTTTCTTT. This sequence joins TRBV5-3 and TRBJ1-1, with 9 nucleotides matching TRBD1. TRBV5-3 is noted as an ORF with a role that remains uncertain. This CDR3 has 18 amino acids. After removal of 1 base from V and 3 bases from J, the junction contained 13 bases not matched to a gene.

CDR3 protein: CASSQVRENTEAFF. CDR3 nucleotide sequence: TGTGCCAGCAGCCAGGTCAGGGAGAACACTGAAGCTTTCTTT. The gene calls are TRBV4-2 and TRBJ1-1, with D possibly matching TRBD1 (5 bases). With 3 bases removed from V and 1 base from J, the gap between germline ends came to 9 bases. The CDR3 is made up of 14 amino acids. Germline CDR1 LGHNA, CDR2 YNFKEQ.

The chain recombines TRBV20-1 with TRBJ2-7, with D tentatively TRBD2 (5 bases). CDR1 is DFQATT and CDR2 is SNEGSKA in the germline V gene (reference sequence). The CDR3 loop spans 14 amino acids. V was pared by 3 bases and J by 5 bases, with 17 bases between. CDR3 in amino acids: CSASVGRGVDEQYF. As DNA, the CDR3 is TGCAGTGCTAGTGTGGGCCGGGGTGTAGACGAGCAGTACTTC.

This chain uses TRBV4-2 with TRBJ1-1; a weak D match, TRBD1 (5 bases). Germline V gene data show CDR1 as LGHNA and CDR2 as YNFKEQ. V lost 2 bases and J lost 5, with 15 bases in between. The length of the CDR3 is 15 residues. CDR3 in DNA: TGTGCCAGCAGCCAATACAAGGGGCTTGGGACTGAAGCTTTCTTT. Translation gives CASSQYKGLGTEAFF.

This chain links TRBV12-1 with TRBJ2-5. TRBV12-1 represents a pseudogene. The CDR3 consists of 12 residues. The CDR3 region has the DNA TGTGCCAGCAGCTCCACCCCAAAGACCCAGTACTTC. Protein sequence: CASSSTPKTQYF.

In this sample, this clone turned up once. This rearrangement joins TRBV5-4 to TRBJ1-5, with 7 bases that match TRBD1. This CDR3 comprises 16 residues. V shed 0 bases and J 3 bases; nucleotides not matched to a gene: 6. The germline V gene has CDR1 SGHNT and CDR2 YYREEE (reference sequence). CDR3 bases: TGTGCCAGCAGCTTGGGCCCTGACAGGGACAATCAGCCCCAGCATTTT. It codes for CASSLGPDRDNQPQHF.

The V and J genes are TRBV10-2 and TRBJ2-7; TRBD1 matches 7 bases. V shed 4 bases and J 3 bases; nucleotides not matched to a gene: 15. This CDR3 is built from 17 residues. CDR1 is WSHSY and CDR2 is SAAADI in the germline V gene. Here the CDR3 reads CASSGDFKWDSIYEQYF. The CDR3 region has the DNA TGCGCCAGCAGTGGGGATTTCAAATGGGACAGCATCTACGAGCAGTACTTC.